This paragraph reports one T cell receptor beta chain. The antigen it recognizes is unknown. Base qualities are not recorded, but no much larger clone differs from it by a single base. This specimen belongs to a study of control samples from healthy donors and cancer patients (dated by TCRdb to about 2020). Library preparation was by the immunoSEQ multiplex PCR assay. TCRdb re-hosts the immuneACCESS table, in-frame sequences only. Its copies lack some clones; in the studies checked, an unresolved V gene accounts for under half of them, and the cause for the rest is not known. Recorded for this sample are roughly 130,000 clones; 90% of them occurred a single time. In total, the top ten clones hold about 2.6% of the sample. The CDR3 runs 13 residues from the cysteine to the phenylalanine. The CDR3 DNA has 39 bases and is translated from base 1. Trimming costs V 5 bases and J 2 bases, and their ends lie 10 bases apart. Sequences LNHDA (CDR1) and SQIVND (CDR2) are obtained from the germline V gene (reference sequence).

The rearranged chain carries TRBV19 and TRBJ2-7; the D gene identity is not certain. The source is a man between 18 and 29 years old in good health. The sample was blood. CDR3 reads: CASSPFLPYEQYF. The DNA is as follows: TGTGCCAGTAGTCCGTTCCTTCCCTACGAGCAGTACTTC.